This T cell receptor (beta chain) was obtained from a study of blood T cell repertoires in COVID-19. Under the authors' procedure: Nucleated cell number was recorded as an estimate derived from reference gene primer amplification. Sequencing was performed with immunoSEQ multiplex PCR; in TCRdb, only in-frame clones are kept and a portion is missing. Clonal size and the V and J genes are those of that table, whereas D and trimming came from the DNA. The sample records 140,000 or so clones, about 79% being singletons. Germline CDR1 and CDR2: MNHEY and SVGEGT. V lost 2 bases, J lost 1 base, and 11 bases stayed unmatched. The CDR3 is 19 residues long.

The sample comprised PBMCs or T cells enriched from blood (not recorded which). This sequence joins TRBV6-2 or TRBV6-3 and TRBJ2-3, with 11 positions matching TRBD2. This sequence originates from a man between 50 and 59 years old who had recovered from COVID-19. The CDR3 DNA is TGTGCCAGCAGTTACATCTCTAGCGGGGGGACCCGGCGCACAGATACGCAGTATTTT. Translated: CASSYISSGGTRRTDTQYF.